These T cell receptor beta chains were read from a single sample in a study of blood T cell repertoires in COVID-19. Libraries were prepared by immunoSEQ multiplex PCR; TCRdb keeps only in-frame clonotypes and omits some of them. The table includes around 180,000 clones, 74% detected once. The sample was peripheral blood. These receptor sequences come from an elderly woman with acute or convalescent COVID-19. The CDR3 runs from the conserved cysteine through the conserved F or W. The order of the fields is CDR3 protein, CDR3 DNA, CDR3 length, J gene, clone size, D gene, V gene. A D gene is named only where the DNA matches it firmly. Size values are once, few and many counts, or a class for expanded clones, and some rows have none.

CASSLMRASDEQFF TGTGCCAGCAGCTTAATGAGAGCATCGGATGAGCAGTTCTTC 14 TRBJ2-1 . . TRBV11-2
CASSQVLAGGYEQYF TGCGCCAGCAGCCAAGTATTGGCAGGAGGGTACGAGCAGTACTTC 15 TRBJ2-7 . . TRBV4-3
CASKGSSGSLYNEQFF TGTGCCAGTAAGGGCTCTAGCGGGAGCCTCTACAATGAGCAGTTCTTC 16 TRBJ2-1 . TRBD2 TRBV27
CSVTPSGTGLYF TGCAGCGTTACACCCTCCGGGACAGGTTTATACTTC 12 TRBJ2-7 . TRBD1 TRBV29-1
CASSYEAGTDTQYF TGTGCCAGCAGTTATGAGGCAGGGACAGATACGCAGTATTTT 14 TRBJ2-3 . . TRBV6-5
CASSPEAGEKVGYTF TGTGCCAGCTCACCAGAGGCCGGAGAGAAGGTTGGCTACACCTTC 15 TRBJ1-2 . . TRBV18
CASSLGTGVAFF TGTGCCAGCAGCTTAGGGACAGGGGTAGCTTTCTTT 12 TRBJ1-1 . TRBD1 TRBV7-8
CSASNSGSNYNEQFF TGCAGTGCTAGTAATAGCGGGAGTAACTACAATGAGCAGTTCTTC 15 TRBJ2-1 . TRBD2 TRBV20-1
CASSPGGTDTQYF TGTGCCAGCAGCCCAGGGGGCACAGATACGCAGTATTTT 13 TRBJ2-3 . . TRBV3-1/TRBV3-2
CASSLDAVTEAFF TGTGCCAGCAGCTTAGATGCGGTAACTGAAGCTTTCTTT 13 TRBJ1-1 . . TRBV7-9
CASSLTGWYEQYF TGCGCCAGCAGCTTGACAGGGTGGTACGAGCAGTACTTC 13 TRBJ2-7 . . TRBV5-1
CASSPTSYEQYF TGTGCCAGCAGTCCTACCTCCTACGAGCAGTACTTC 12 TRBJ2-7 . . TRBV28
CAAPGSKGYTF TGTGCCGCCCCGGGATCGAAAGGCTACACCTTC 11 TRBJ1-2 few . TRBV2
CASSLKIAGGLAFELF TGTGCCAGCAGCTTGAAAATAGCGGGAGGGCTCGCCTTTGAGCTTTTT 16 TRBJ2-2 . TRBD2 TRBV5-4
CAISDPTAGSYNEQFF TGTGCCATCAGTGACCCGACAGCCGGCTCCTACAATGAGCAGTTCTTC 16 TRBJ2-1 . . TRBV10-3
CALRGAGQETQYF TGTGCCCTCCGGGGTGCGGGGCAAGAGACCCAGTACTTC 13 TRBJ2-5 . . TRBV7-9
CASSRGGRNSPLHF TGTGCCAGCAGCCGGGGGGGGAGGAATTCACCCCTCCACTTT 14 TRBJ1-6 . . TRBV11-3
CASSETGIYQPQHF TGTGCCAGCAGTGAAACCGGGATTTATCAGCCCCAGCATTTT 14 TRBJ1-5 few . TRBV2
CASSGGQGANTEAFF TGCGCCAGCAGCGGAGGACAGGGGGCGAACACTGAAGCTTTCTTT 15 TRBJ1-1 once TRBD1 TRBV5-1
CASSQVPRGHEQYF TGCGCCAGCAGCCAAGTTCCCAGAGGGCACGAGCAGTACTTC 14 TRBJ2-7 . . TRBV4-1
CASSPGVTNSEQFF TGTGCCAGCAGCCCGGGGGTTACCAATTCAGAGCAGTTCTTC 14 TRBJ2-1 once . TRBV7-6
CASSLDGAGDTEAFF TGTGCCAGCAGCTTGGATGGGGCGGGGGACACTGAAGCTTTCTTT 15 TRBJ1-1 . . TRBV7-9
CASRTTGGGNQPQHF TGTGCCAGCAGAACGACAGGGGGAGGCAATCAGCCCCAGCATTTT 15 TRBJ1-5 once TRBD1 TRBV28
CASSLRTGLNTEAFF TGCGCCAGCAGCTTAAGGACAGGACTTAACACTGAAGCTTTCTTT 15 TRBJ1-1 . TRBD1 TRBV5-1
CASRETSGKAQETQYF TGCGCCAGCCGGGAAACTAGCGGGAAAGCCCAAGAGACCCAGTACTTC 16 TRBJ2-5 . TRBD2 TRBV10-1
CASSDSGGNEQFF TGTGCCAGCAGTGACTCCGGGGGGAATGAGCAGTTCTTC 13 TRBJ2-1 few TRBD2 TRBV6-4
CASSLAGRETQYF TGTGCCAGCAGCTTGGCGGGTAGAGAGACCCAGTACTTC 13 TRBJ2-5 . . TRBV5-8
CAISEYMQAEQFF TGTGCCATCAGTGAGTATATGCAGGCCGAGCAGTTCTTC 13 TRBJ2-1 . . TRBV10-3
CASSYGQGNTGELFF TGTGCCAGCAGTTACGGACAGGGGAACACCGGGGAGCTGTTTTTT 15 TRBJ2-2 . TRBD1 TRBV27
CASSILDTSFNEQFF TGTGCCAGTAGCATCCTCGATACTAGCTTCAATGAGCAGTTCTTC 15 TRBJ2-1 . . TRBV19
CASSQSGRIHEQYF TGTGCCAGCAGTCAATCCGGGAGGATCCACGAGCAGTACTTC 14 TRBJ2-7 once TRBD2 TRBV28
CASSQDDVASAGWWSQYF TGCGCCAGCAGCCAAGATGATGTGGCTAGCGCCGGATGGTGGTCGCAGTATTTT 18 TRBJ2-3 few . TRBV4-1
CASSLWAGVGYTF TGTGCCAGCAGTTTATGGGCAGGGGTTGGCTACACCTTC 13 TRBJ1-2 . . TRBV28
CASSLSSARTGHNEQFF TGTGCCAGCAGTTTATCCTCGGCCAGGACAGGGCACAATGAGCAGTTCTTC 17 TRBJ2-1 . TRBD1 TRBV28
CASSEGGRTYEQYF TGTGCCAGCAGTGAAGGCGGGCGAACCTACGAGCAGTACTTC 14 TRBJ2-7 . . TRBV6-1
CASSFLLNTEAFF TGTGCCAGCAGTTTTCTCTTGAACACTGAAGCTTTCTTT 13 TRBJ1-1 . . TRBV27
CASSSGLAPNEQFF TGTGCCAGCAGCTCGGGACTAGCCCCCAATGAGCAGTTCTTC 14 TRBJ2-1 . TRBD2 TRBV7-3
CASSLEREQYF TGCGCCAGCAGCTTGGAACGGGAGCAGTACTTC 11 TRBJ2-7 . . TRBV5-1
CASSLVVGANTEAFF TGTGCCAGCAGCTTAGTGGTGGGGGCGAACACTGAAGCTTTCTTT 15 TRBJ1-1 . . TRBV7-8
CASSATGGASGELFF TGTGCCAGCAGCGCGACAGGGGGCGCGTCCGGGGAGCTGTTTTTT 15 TRBJ2-2 . TRBD1 TRBV9
CASRQETGANVLTF TGCGCCAGCAGACAGGAAACTGGGGCCAACGTCCTGACTTTC 14 TRBJ2-6 . . TRBV5-1
CASSFNRETYEQYF TGTGCCAGCAGTTTCAACAGGGAGACCTACGAGCAGTACTTC 14 TRBJ2-7 . . TRBV27
CASSTADRVHTGELFF TGTGCCAGCAGCACCGCGGACAGGGTACACACCGGGGAGCTGTTTTTT 16 TRBJ2-2 few TRBD1 TRBV7-9
CASRGLANLNEQFF TGTGCCAGTAGGGGACTAGCGAACCTCAATGAGCAGTTCTTC 14 TRBJ2-1 . TRBD2 TRBV19
CASSLSTDYGYTF TGTGCCAGCAGTTTAAGCACGGACTATGGCTACACCTTC 13 TRBJ1-2 many . TRBV28
CATPDRDLLSGNTIYF TGTGCCACCCCGGACAGGGACTTACTCTCTGGAAACACCATATATTTT 16 TRBJ1-3 . TRBD1 TRBV24-1
CAISVLAESSYNEQFF TGTGCCATCAGTGTTCTAGCGGAGAGCTCCTACAATGAGCAGTTCTTC 16 TRBJ2-1 . TRBD2 TRBV10-3
CASRGPGNTIYF TGTGCCAGCAGGGGCCCGGGAAACACCATATATTTT 12 TRBJ1-3 few . TRBV6-5
CASSFSLAGDPNGGELFF TGTGCCAGCAGCTTTAGCCTAGCGGGAGACCCAAACGGCGGGGAGCTGTTTTTT 18 TRBJ2-2 once TRBD2 TRBV7-2
CASSPGGLADRTDTQYF TGTGCCAGCAGCCCGGGGGGGCTAGCGGACCGCACAGATACGCAGTATTTT 17 TRBJ2-3 . TRBD2 TRBV9
CASSLLGDSSAEAFF TGTGCCAGCAGTCTCTTAGGGGACAGTTCGGCTGAAGCTTTCTTT 15 TRBJ1-1 . TRBD1 TRBV28
CASSPQGLDEAFF TGTGCCAGCAGTCCCCAGGGGCTTGATGAAGCTTTCTTT 13 TRBJ1-1 . . TRBV6-6
CASSQGVAGSSYEQYF TGTGCCAGCAGCCAAGGGGTGGCGGGGAGCTCCTACGAGCAGTACTTC 16 TRBJ2-7 once . TRBV3-1/TRBV3-2
CASSLAGQGAGSDTQYF TGCGCCAGCAGCTTGGCGGGGCAGGGGGCTGGATCAGATACGCAGTATTTT 17 TRBJ2-3 . TRBD1 TRBV5-1
CASLEGPGNSLYEQYF TGTGCCAGCTTAGAAGGTCCGGGAAACTCACTCTACGAGCAGTACTTC 16 TRBJ2-7 . . TRBV7-2
CASSFQQGYNQPQHF TGTGCCAGTAGTTTCCAACAGGGGTACAATCAGCCCCAGCATTTT 15 TRBJ1-5 . TRBD1 TRBV19
CASSPLAGNEQFF TGTGCCAGCAGCCCCCTGGCGGGGAATGAGCAGTTCTTC 13 TRBJ2-1 many . TRBV7-3
CASSLSQTGNYNSPLHF TGTGCCAGCAGTTTATCCCAGACAGGCAACTATAATTCACCCCTCCACTTT 17 TRBJ1-6 . . TRBV28